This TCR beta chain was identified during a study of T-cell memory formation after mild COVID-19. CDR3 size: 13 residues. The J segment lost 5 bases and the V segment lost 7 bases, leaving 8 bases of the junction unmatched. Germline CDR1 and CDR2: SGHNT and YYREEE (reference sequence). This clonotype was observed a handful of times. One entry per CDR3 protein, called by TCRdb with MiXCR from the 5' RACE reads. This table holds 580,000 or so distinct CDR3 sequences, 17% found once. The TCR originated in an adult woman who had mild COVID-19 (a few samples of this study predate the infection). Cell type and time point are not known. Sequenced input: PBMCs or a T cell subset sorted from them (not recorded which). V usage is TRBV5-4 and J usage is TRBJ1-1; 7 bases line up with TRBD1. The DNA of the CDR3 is TGTGCCAGCCAACCCGGGACAGTAACTGAAGCTTTCTTT. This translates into CASQPGTVTEAFF.